One sample yielded the 9 T cell receptor beta chains listed below, sequenced in a study of blood T cell repertoires in COVID-19. Repertoires were generated with immunoSEQ multiplex PCR, while TCRdb's copy carries only in-frame clones and drops some. The sample lists some 200,000 clones, around 87% seen once, with approximately 0.93% in the top ten. Sequenced sample: peripheral blood. Every receptor here comes from a young woman who had recovered from COVID-19.

The chain combines TRBV9 with TRBJ1-3, with a tentative D call TRBD1 (5 bases). Germline V lookup: CDR1 SGDLS, CDR2 YYNGEE. This CDR3 has 18 amino acids. V shed 0 bases and J shed 3 bases, with 19 bases lying between them. The CDR3 DNA is TGTGCCAGCAGCGTAGCTCGGGGAGGGGTCCCCAATGGAAACACCATATATTTT. Its translation: CASSVARGGVPNGNTIYF.

V and J are TRBV4-2 and TRBJ1-4, with D possibly matching TRBD1 (5 bases). The germline V gene encodes CDR1 LGHNA and CDR2 YNFKEQ. The CDR3 runs to 14 residues. V was shortened by 3 bases and J by 8 bases, with 13 bases between the two germline ends. CDR3 residues: CASSQGGDEEKLFF. CDR3 coding DNA: TGTGCCAGCAGCCAGGGAGGGGACGAGGAAAAACTGTTTTTT.

This chain joins TRBV11-3 and TRBJ2-3; 8 bases fit TRBD2. V lost 5 bases and J lost 3; bases outside the gene matches: 10. CDR1 is SGHNT, CDR2 YENEEA, per germline. This CDR3 region has 16 residues. DNA of the CDR3: TGTGCCAGCAGCCCCCTGGCGGGAGGAGGAACAGATACGCAGTATTTT. It codes for CASSPLAGGGTDTQYF.

The chain joins TRBV7-8 to TRBJ1-6, with TRBD1 matching 7 bases. V lost 5 bases and J lost 4; bases outside the gene matches: 29. The CDR3 consists of 23 residues. The V gene's germline CDR1 is SGHVS and CDR2 FQNEAQ. The CDR3 is CASSPPTPDLYAGQDSYNSPLHF. The DNA of the CDR3 is TGTGCCAGCAGCCCACCGACCCCCGATTTGTATGCAGGACAGGATTCTTATAATTCACCCCTCCACTTT.

The genes are TRBV27 and TRBJ2-3; the D gene is possibly TRBD1 (6 bases). The length of the CDR3 is 15 residues. The V end lost 5 bases, the J end lost 2 bases, and 14 bases lay between the germline ends. From germline, CDR1 is MNHEY and CDR2 SMNVEV (reference sequence). The CDR3 here is CASSPAGVATDTQYF. The CDR3 bases are TGTGCCAGCAGTCCAGCAGGGGTAGCCACAGATACGCAGTATTTT.

This chain uses TRBV27 with TRBJ2-3; 8 bases are a match to TRBD1. V dropped 11 bases and J dropped 6; count of bases not matched to a gene: 16. This CDR3 comprises 15 residues. The germline gives CDR1 MNHEY, CDR2 SMNVEV (reference sequence). The CDR3, as DNA: TGTGCCCGATTTCCGTGGACAGGGTGTGCCGATACGCAGTATTTT. Amino acids: CARFPWTGCADTQYF.

The chain couples TRBV7-2 to TRBJ2-3; TRBD2 matches at 9 bases. The CDR3 has 15 amino acids. Trimming removed 7 bases from V and 7 bases from J; junction bases left unmatched: 12. Per germline, CDR1 SGHTA and CDR2 FQGNSA. CDR3 loop: CASTFVLAGANTQYF. The CDR3, as DNA: TGTGCCAGCACCTTTGTACTAGCGGGCGCTAATACGCAGTATTTT.

V gene TRBV7-9 combines with J gene TRBJ2-1; weak D call: TRBD2 (6 bases). The CDR3 has 12 amino acids. Trimming cost V 8 bases and J 7 bases, with 12 bases left between them. CDR1 is SEHNR, CDR2 FQNEAQ, per germline (reference sequence). CDR3 DNA sequence: TGTGCCAGCGGTTGGGGGAGGAATGAGCAGTTCTTC. This encodes CASGWGRNEQFF.

The V and J genes are TRBV6-4 and TRBJ1-6; perhaps TRBD1 as D (5 bases). The V gene's germline CDR1 is MRHNA and CDR2 SNTAGT. The CDR3 sequence is 10 residues long. Deletions cut 10 bases from V and 13 bases from J, with 11 bases between. CDR3 sequence (DNA): TGTGCCACCGGGGGAGGCCCCCTCCACTTT. Translated, it gives CATGGGPLHF.